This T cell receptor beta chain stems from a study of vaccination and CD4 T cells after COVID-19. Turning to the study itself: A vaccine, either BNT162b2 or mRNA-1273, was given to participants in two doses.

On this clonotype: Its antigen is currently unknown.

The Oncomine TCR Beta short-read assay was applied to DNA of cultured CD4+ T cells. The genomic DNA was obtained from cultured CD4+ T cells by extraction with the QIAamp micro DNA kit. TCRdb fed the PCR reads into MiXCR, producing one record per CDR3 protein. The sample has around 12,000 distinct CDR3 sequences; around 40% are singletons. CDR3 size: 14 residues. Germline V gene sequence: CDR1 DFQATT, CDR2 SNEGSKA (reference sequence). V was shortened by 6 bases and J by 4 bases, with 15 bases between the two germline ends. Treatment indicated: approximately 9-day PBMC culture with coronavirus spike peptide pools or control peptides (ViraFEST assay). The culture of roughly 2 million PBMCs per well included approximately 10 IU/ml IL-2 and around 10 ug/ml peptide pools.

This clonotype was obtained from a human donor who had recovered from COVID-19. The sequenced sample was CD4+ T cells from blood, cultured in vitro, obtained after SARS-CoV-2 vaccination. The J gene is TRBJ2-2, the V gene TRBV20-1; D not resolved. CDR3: CSASYPFGTGELFF. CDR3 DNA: TGCAGTGCCAGCTATCCTTTCGGCACCGGGGAGCTGTTTTTT.